This T cell receptor (beta chain) originates from a study of blood T cells in healthy people across ages. This CDR3 has 14 amino acids. Per germline, CDR1 MGHRA and CDR2 YSYEKL. Trimming removed 2 bases from V and 5 bases from J; junction bases left unmatched: 5. Researchers isolated at least 6 million PBMCs per sample. Study-wide results and caveats: Long-lived and aged donors differed, with more naive CD4+ cells and higher diversity in the long-lived.

With respect to this clonotype: Its antigen is as yet unknown. With a much larger clone just one base away, this may be a read error.

Sample-barcoded 5' priming and a J-beta primer mix drove a second PCR of about 6 to 12 cycles. Each sample yielded at least 2.5 million CDR3-containing paired-end reads. TCRdb reprocessed the 5' RACE reads via MiXCR and lists one record per CDR3 protein. The data show some 1.5 million distinct CDR3 sequences, over 25% seen once. This chain joins TRBV4-1 and TRBJ2-5, with TRBD1 matching 7 bases. This receptor was obtained from a woman aged 25 to 39 in good health. The sequencing input was blood. The CDR3 DNA reads TGCGCCAGCAGCCAAACAGGGGTGACGGAGACCCAGTACTTC. It encodes CASSQTGVTETQYF.